Listed here is a single T cell receptor (beta chain). V lost 3 bases and J 4 bases, leaving 10 bases between the germline ends. The germline V gene encodes CDR1 SGHRS and CDR2 YFSETQ. CDR3 size: 13 residues. This sample stems from a study of shared clonotypes between healthy human individuals. The method was immunoSEQ multiplex PCR; TCRdb's version includes in-frame clones alone and lacks a portion of them. The sample has roughly 1.5 million clones, 95% to 99% seen once. This chain links TRBV5-1 with TRBJ1-2; D perhaps matches TRBD1 (5 bases). Sequences were obtained from naive CD4+ T cells sorted from blood. Specified subset: CD45RA+ positively selected. This clonotype was obtained from a man aged 25 to 40 in good health. This CDR3 is CASSYDRPYGYTF. CDR3 DNA: TGCGCCAGCAGCTATGACAGACCCTATGGCTACACCTTC.